The subject of this entry is one TCR beta chain. The data stem from a study of blood T cell repertoires in COVID-19. With 5 bases removed from V and 1 base from J, the gap between germline ends came to 12 bases. Germline loops: CDR1 SGHAT, CDR2 FQNNGV. The CDR3 contains 14 residues. Original analysis: By means of reference gene primer amplification, nucleated cell counts were estimated. Method: immunoSEQ multiplex PCR; TCRdb's copy keeps in-frame clones and lacks some. V and J calls and clone size are copied from that table; D and trimming were computed from the DNA. The table records approximately 360,000 clones, 70% to 90% of them present only once.

The J gene is TRBJ2-7, the V gene TRBV11-2, with TRBD1 as a possible D gene (6 bases). The sample taken for sequencing was peripheral blood. This clonotype was obtained from a man in his forties or fifties with acute or convalescent COVID-19. In DNA form, the CDR3 reads TGTGCCAGCAGCACTCAAACAGGGTCCTACGAGCAGTACTTC. It is translated as CASSTQTGSYEQYF. The full variable domain, its missing parts supplied by reference TRBV11-2 and TRBJ2-7, is EAGVAQSPRYKIIEKRQSVAFWCNPISGHATLYWYQQILGQGPKLLIQFQNNGVVDDSQLPKDRFSAERLKGVDSTLKIQPAKLEDSAVYLCASSTQTGSYEQYFGPGTRLTVT.